This entry lists 24 T cell receptor beta chains sequenced from one sample in a study of T cells in Graves' hyperthyroidism and ophthalmopathy. RNA transcripts were the template for amplifying TCR beta CDR3 regions. HTBI primers were used for first-round RT-PCR of the TCR CDR3. One entry per CDR3 protein results from TCRdb running MiXCR on the multiplex PCR reads. Of approximately 220,000 distinct CDR3 sequences listed, around 20% were seen once; the top ten hold about 48%. The specimen sequenced was blood. These receptors all come from a man aged 35 to 55 with Graves' hyperthyroidism.

This clonotype was counted ten times or more. The chain carries TRBV5-5 and TRBJ2-3, with D possibly being TRBD1 or TRBD2 (5 bases each). The germline V gene encodes CDR1 SGHKS and CDR2 YYEKEE (reference sequence). Trimming pared 1 base from V and 0 bases from J, leaving 12 bases between. The CDR3 has 16 amino acids. DNA for the CDR3: TGTGCCAGCAGCTTGCGGGGCGCAACTAGCACAGATACGCAGTATTTT. Amino acids: CASSLRGATSTDTQYF.

This clonotype was picked up a small number of times. The CDR3 coding sequence is TGCAGCGCCAAAGACCCAGGGGCCGACACCGGGGAGCTGTTTTTT. Translated, it gives CSAKDPGADTGELFF. This sequence joins TRBV29-1 and TRBJ2-2, with D tentatively TRBD1 (6 bases). V lost 7 bases and J lost 3, with 18 bases in between. Looked up from germline, CDR1 is SQVTM and CDR2 is ANQGSEA. The CDR3 totals 15 residues.

This clonotype was detected ten times or more. The CDR3 here is CASSMNRGSEAFF. The CDR3 DNA sequence: TGTGCCAGTAGTATGAACAGGGGGTCTGAAGCTTTCTTT. J is TRBJ1-1 and V is TRBV19, with 8 bases fitting TRBD1. Germline V CDR1 and CDR2: LNHDA, SQIVND (reference sequence). V shed 3 bases, J shed 6 bases, and the junction held 3 bases outside the gene matches. The CDR3 totals 13 residues.

Note on this clonotype: One end of the junction fails to match germline, which may point to a read error. This chain links TRBV7-7 with TRBJ2-5, with D unresolved. Germline-derived CDR1 and CDR2 are SSHAT and FNYEAQ (reference sequence). CDR3 size: 13 residues. CDR3 loop: CASSLTGPETQYF. In DNA, the CDR3 is TGTGCTAGCAGCTTAACTGGACCAGAGACCCAGTACTTC.

This clonotype was found many times. This chain links TRBV9 with TRBJ2-3; D assignment may be TRBD1 or TRBD2 (5 bases each). Looked up from germline, CDR1 is SGDLS and CDR2 is YYNGEE. CDR3 length: 16 residues. V lost 0 bases and J lost 3, with 14 bases in between. CDR3 protein: CASSVGGEIQTDTQYF. The DNA of the CDR3 is TGTGCCAGCAGCGTAGGAGGGGAAATTCAGACAGATACGCAGTATTTT.

This clonotype occurred many times. The V gene is TRBV18, the J gene TRBJ1-1; a weak D match, TRBD1 (5 bases). Germline-derived CDR1 and CDR2 are KGHSH and LQKENI. This CDR3 spans 15 amino acids. V lost 1 base and J lost 0, with 9 bases in between. The CDR3: CASSPLRDMNTEAFF. CDR3 nucleotides: TGTGCCAGCTCACCACTCAGGGATATGAACACTGAAGCTTTCTTT. Full variable domain (missing parts from reference TRBV18 and TRBJ1-1): NAGVMQNPRHLVRRRGQEARLRCSPMKGHSHVYWYRQLPEEGLKFMVYLQKENIIDESGMPKERFSAEFPKEGPSILRIQQVVRGDSAAYFCASSPLRDMNTEAFFGQGTRLTVV.

This clonotype was seen a handful of times. The chain recombines TRBV7-6 with TRBJ2-7; D ambiguous. The CDR3 sequence is 14 residues long. Germline V gene lookup returns CDR1 SGHVS and CDR2 FNYEAQ. V was clipped by 0 bases and J by 2 bases, with 8 bases between them. The CDR3 spells CASSLALGPYEQYF. CDR3 nucleotide sequence: TGTGCCAGCAGCTTAGCTCTAGGCCCCTACGAGCAGTACTTC. The whole variable domain, filled in from reference TRBV7-6 and TRBJ2-7, reads GAGVSQSPRYKVTKRGQDVALRCDPISGHVSLYWYRQALGQGPEFLTYFNYEAQQDKSGLPNDRFSAERPEGSISTLTIQRTEQRDSAMYRCASSLALGPYEQYFGPGTRLTVT.

This clonotype occurred a few times. The chain links TRBV7-3 to TRBJ2-1; 11 nucleotides align to TRBD2. The CDR3 length is 15 residues. With 5 bases clipped from V and 4 bases from J, the junction kept 4 bases outside the gene matches. Germline-derived CDR1 and CDR2 are SGHTA and FQGTGA. CDR3: CASSRLAGTYNEQFF. The CDR3 bases are TGTGCCAGCAGCCGACTAGCGGGGACTTACAATGAGCAGTTCTTC.

This clonotype was observed a handful of times. The chain joins TRBV6-1 to TRBJ1-1; TRBD1 is a possible D gene (5 bases). Trimming left V 5 bases short and J 5 bases short, with 21 bases between. The germline V gene encodes CDR1 MNHNS and CDR2 SASEGT. The CDR3 totals 16 residues. The CDR3 loop is CASSQPKGGDHTEAFF. The CDR3 region has the DNA TGTGCCAGCAGTCAACCCAAGGGAGGGGATCATACTGAAGCTTTCTTT.

This clonotype was seen ten or more times. The chain is built from TRBV20-1 and TRBJ2-5, with a weak D call TRBD1 (5 bases). Deletions cut 5 bases from V and 4 bases from J, with 11 bases between. Per germline, CDR1 DFQATT and CDR2 SNEGSKA (reference sequence). This CDR3 comprises 12 residues. The CDR3 protein is CSALDRPETQYF. For the CDR3, the DNA is TGCAGTGCTTTAGACAGACCAGAGACCCAGTACTTC.

The table lists this clonotype with many counts. The chain combines TRBV6-2 or TRBV6-3 with TRBJ1-1; D unresolved. There are 11 residues in the CDR3. V was pared by 2 bases and J by 4 bases, with 2 bases between. Per germline, CDR1 MNHEY and CDR2 SVGEGT. The DNA for the CDR3 is TGTGCCAGCAGTTACGCCACTGAAGCTTTCTTT. It is translated as CASSYATEAFF.

The table lists this clonotype with many counts. This chain joins TRBV7-9 and TRBJ2-3; D ambiguous. CDR1 is SEHNR, CDR2 FQNEAQ, per germline (reference sequence). The CDR3 contains 14 residues. The germline V and J ends were trimmed by 3 bases and 2 bases, with 9 bases remaining between them. CDR3 residues: CASSFRVHTDTQYF. CDR3 coding DNA: TGTGCCAGCAGCTTCCGGGTCCACACAGATACGCAGTATTTT.

This clonotype was recorded many times. The rearrangement links TRBV12-3 or TRBV12-4 to TRBJ1-1; D is undetermined. V lost 0 bases and J lost 4, with 9 bases in between. This CDR3 has 14 amino acids. This CDR3 reads CASSLAVGFTEAFF. In DNA, the CDR3 is TGTGCCAGCAGTTTAGCAGTTGGATTCACTGAAGCTTTCTTT.

This clonotype was seen a single time. The chain employs TRBV20-1 and TRBJ1-2, with TRBD1 matching over 12 bases. Trimming took 3 bases from V and 4 from J; bases not matched to a gene: 6. This CDR3 region has 15 residues. Germline CDR1 and CDR2: DFQATT and SNEGSKA (reference sequence). CDR3 residues: CSARPGQGAGYGYTF. CDR3 sequence (DNA): TGCAGTGCTAGGCCGGGACAGGGGGCTGGCTATGGCTACACCTTC.

Ten or more counts support this clonotype. The chain couples TRBV6-1 to TRBJ2-3; the match to TRBD1 covers 8 bases. This CDR3 is built from 18 residues. J gave up 3 bases and V 6 bases, and 17 bases lay outside the gene matches. Germline V gene data show CDR1 as MNHNS and CDR2 as SASEGT. The CDR3 reads CASRPDRGGKQRTDTQYF. CDR3 DNA sequence: TGTGCCAGCAGACCTGACAGGGGCGGGAAGCAACGGACAGATACGCAGTATTTT.

This clonotype was detected many times. This chain joins TRBV7-8 and TRBJ1-1, with 8 nucleotides matching TRBD1. Germline loops: CDR1 SGHVS, CDR2 FQNEAQ. J gave up 3 bases and V 0 bases, and 3 bases lay outside the gene matches. This CDR3 has 15 amino acids. The CDR3 DNA is TGTGCCAGCAGCTTAGCGCAGGGGGCTTACACTGAAGCTTTCTTT. It codes for CASSLAQGAYTEAFF.

As regards this clonotype: A much larger clone is a single base away; this may be a read error. The chain links TRBV5-1 to TRBJ2-3; the D gene is possibly TRBD2 (6 bases). The CDR3 length is 14 residues. The germline gives CDR1 SGHRS, CDR2 YFSETQ. Trimming removed 4 bases at V and 4 bases at J, with 13 bases between. In DNA, the CDR3 is TGCGCCAGCAGCAGAGAGACGGGGGCAGATACGCAGTATTTT. It encodes CASSRETGADTQYF.

This clonotype was seen more than once but under ten times. The chain links TRBV4-1 to TRBJ2-1, with 8 bases that match TRBD2. CDR1 and CDR2 (germline): MGHRA, YSYEKL. The CDR3 runs to 16 residues. Unmatched junction bases numbered 7, after V lost 0 bases and J lost 6 bases. This CDR3 reads CASSQDRTGGFNEQFF. CDR3 bases: TGCGCCAGCAGCCAAGATCGAACGGGGGGGTTCAATGAGCAGTTCTTC.

Points on this clonotype: This clone may be a read error of a much larger clone one base away. This chain uses TRBV28 with TRBJ1-1, with 8 bases aligning to TRBD1. Germline V lookup: CDR1 MDHEN, CDR2 SYDVKM. With 3 bases clipped from V and 0 bases from J, the junction kept 9 bases outside the gene matches. This CDR3 contains 17 residues. CDR3 nucleotides: TGTGCCAGCAGTTTGAGGCACCGGACAGGGATGAACACTGAAGCTTTCTTT. Translating gives CASSLRHRTGMNTEAFF.

The CDR3 sequence: CAWSGKGYTGELFF. The CDR3, as DNA: TGTGCCTGGAGTGGGAAAGGGTACACCGGGGAGCTGTTTTTT. The chain joins TRBV30 to TRBJ2-2; D is uncertain. Trimming shortened V by 1 base and J by 3 bases, and 9 bases separated the two germline ends. The CDR3 length is 14 residues. The germline gives CDR1 GTSNPN, CDR2 SVGIG (reference sequence).

The sample holds a few counts of this clonotype. The chain couples TRBV7-2 to TRBJ1-4; tentative D call: TRBD1 (5 bases). The CDR3 has 13 residues. V lost 11 bases and J lost 4, with 14 bases in between. The germline V gene encodes CDR1 SGHTA and CDR2 FQGNSA. CDR3 sequence (DNA): TGTGCCTCCACCGACAGTTATAATGAAAAACTGTTTTTT. Residues: CASTDSYNEKLFF.

The V and J genes are TRBV20-1 and TRBJ2-3, with a possible D match to TRBD2 (5 bases). CDR1 is DFQATT, CDR2 SNEGSKA, per germline (reference sequence). Trimming pared 1 base from V and 6 bases from J, leaving 14 bases between. This CDR3 is built from 14 residues. The CDR3 region has the DNA TGCAGTGCTAGAGTAGGGCCCACGGGGGATACGCAGTATTTT. Protein sequence: CSARVGPTGDTQYF.

This clonotype turned up a few times. The rearrangement uses TRBV7-2 and TRBJ2-7, with D possibly being TRBD2 (5 bases). V was pared by 5 bases and J by 1 base, with 12 bases between. The CDR3 extends over 14 amino acids. Germline V gives CDR1 SGHTA, CDR2 FQGNSA. For the CDR3, the DNA is TGTGCCAGCAGCCCCCTGTCGGGGTCCTACGAGCAGTACTTC. Translating gives CASSPLSGSYEQYF.

The chain employs TRBV5-1 and TRBJ1-6; D is unclear. Germline loops: CDR1 SGHRS, CDR2 YFSETQ. This CDR3 has 14 amino acids. Trimming shortened V by 7 bases and J by 9 bases, and 17 bases separated the two germline ends. The CDR3 protein is CASRLEEVFSPLHF. DNA of the CDR3: TGCGCCAGCCGTCTGGAGGAGGTCTTTTCACCCCTCCACTTT.